This T cell receptor (beta chain) was identified during a study of T cell repertoires in cytomegalovirus infection. Overall study context: Evidence of both CMV infection and a matching HLA type came from public TCR beta signatures. Study outcomes and limitations: In two of eight donors, the top clonotype was HLA-C-restricted CMV-specific.

On this clonotype: Its antigen is not known.

Germline-derived CDR1 and CDR2 are LNHDA and SQIVND (reference sequence). CDR3 size: 14 residues. Trimming took 8 bases from V and 9 from J; bases not matched to a gene: 7. TCRdb reprocessed the reads with MiXCR, giving one entry per CDR3 protein. The repertoire holds 350,000 to 400,000 distinct CDR3 sequences, about a third seen once, with about 13% in the top ten. The chain uses TRBV19 and TRBJ1-6, with 10 bases lining up with TRBD1. Sequenced here: cultured PBMCs, sampled from culture after CMV antigen stimulation. The receptor comes from a human donor in good health (CMV status not recorded). Some clones in this sample may be carry-over from other donors' samples. The CDR3 is CASSTGTGVSPLHF. The CDR3 coding sequence is TGTGCCAGTTCAACCGGGACAGGGGTTTCACCCCTCCACTTT.